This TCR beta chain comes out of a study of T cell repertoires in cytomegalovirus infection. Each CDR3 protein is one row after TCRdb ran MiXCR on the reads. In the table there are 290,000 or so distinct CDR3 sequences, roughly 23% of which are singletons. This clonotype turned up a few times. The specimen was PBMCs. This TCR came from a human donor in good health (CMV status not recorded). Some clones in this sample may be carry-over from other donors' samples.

CDR3 nucleotides: TGCAGCGAGAATAGGGGGTCTGAGCAGTTCTTC. Translated: CSENRGSEQFF. The rearrangement links TRBV29-1 to TRBJ2-1, with D maybe TRBD1 (6 bases). The V gene lost 7 bases and the J gene lost 9 bases, with 13 bases spanning the gap. Germline CDR1 reads SQVTM; CDR2 reads ANQGSEA. The CDR3 runs 11 residues.